Included here is one T cell receptor (beta chain) sequence, with context. The data are from a study of blood T cell repertoires in COVID-19. About the study: COVID-19 samples collected from the United States, Italy and Spain covered acute and convalescent phases.

This CDR3 region has 12 residues. Germline lookup yields CDR1 SEHNR and CDR2 FQNEAQ (reference sequence). Trimming removed 5 bases from V and 4 bases from J, with 8 bases in between. Repertoires were generated with immunoSEQ multiplex PCR, while TCRdb's copy carries only in-frame clones and drops some. The sample lists some 320,000 clones, approximately 91% occurring once. The source is a woman younger than 45 who had been exposed to COVID-19. Source material: PBMCs or T cells enriched from blood (not recorded which). The chain couples TRBV7-9 to TRBJ1-1; no firm D call. For the CDR3, the DNA is TGTGCCAGCAGCGACAAGTTCACTGAAGCTTTCTTT. Protein product: CASSDKFTEAFF.